The 24 T cell receptor beta chains listed next were all sequenced from one sample in a study of T-cell reconstitution after alpha-beta-depleted transplantation in children. Unique molecular identifiers tagged the TCRbeta library. TCRdb fed the PCR reads into MiXCR, producing one record per CDR3 protein. This sample has around 500,000 distinct CDR3 sequences, with about 12% found just once. The specimen comprised PBMCs from the stem cell graft donor, sampled from the stem cell graft. These receptors came from a human donor who donated a stem cell graft to a child with combined immunodeficiency.

This clonotype was found many times. The CDR3 region is CASTTPDRTQETQYF. The CDR3 region has the DNA TGTGCCAGCACCACCCCGGACAGAACGCAAGAGACCCAGTACTTC. The chain carries TRBV7-3 and TRBJ2-5, with a tentative D call TRBD1 (6 bases). The CDR3 spans 15 residues. The germline CDR1 and CDR2 sequences are SGHTA and FQGTGA. V lost 7 bases, J lost 2 bases, and 17 bases lay in between.

The chain combines TRBV15 with TRBJ2-5; D is ambiguous. Germline lookup yields CDR1 LNHNV and CDR2 YYDKDF (reference sequence). V lost 3 bases, J lost 5 bases, and 10 bases lay in between. The CDR3 covers 13 residues. This chain's CDR3 is CATSRVDWETQYF. CDR3 DNA sequence: TGTGCCACCAGCAGGGTTGATTGGGAGACCCAGTACTTC.

This clonotype was picked up a small number of times. The rearrangement links TRBV6-2 or TRBV6-3 to TRBJ1-1, with D unclear. V was clipped by 4 bases and J by 6 bases, with 12 bases between them. From germline, CDR1 is MNHEY and CDR2 SVGEGT. CDR3 length equals 13 residues. The CDR3 is CASSSTPRAEAFF. CDR3 bases: TGTGCCAGCAGTTCGACACCGCGCGCTGAAGCTTTCTTT.

This clonotype was seen a few times. V and J are TRBV20-1 and TRBJ2-7; TRBD1 might be the D (5 bases). The CDR3 is 13 residues long. Germline CDR1 and CDR2: DFQATT and SNEGSKA (reference sequence). V was pared by 0 bases and J by 3 bases, with 9 bases between. For the CDR3, the DNA is TGCAGTGCTAGAGAATCCGACAGCTACGAGCAGTACTTC. Translating gives CSARESDSYEQYF.

This clonotype came up a few times. This chain joins TRBV7-2 and TRBJ2-3, with 9 bases identical to TRBD1. The CDR3 runs to 15 residues. V dropped 5 bases and J dropped 5; count of bases not matched to a gene: 8. The germline V gene encodes CDR1 SGHTA and CDR2 FQGNSA. In DNA form, the CDR3 reads TGTGCCAGCAGCCCAGAGGGACAGGGCCAAGATACGCAGTATTTT. Its protein is CASSPEGQGQDTQYF. Looking up the rest from reference TRBV7-2 and TRBJ2-3 gives the full variable domain: GAGVSQSPSNKVTEKGKDVELRCDPISGHTALYWYRQSLGQGLEFLIYFQGNSAPDKSGLPSDRFSAERTGGSVSTLTIQRTQQEDSAVYLCASSPEGQGQDTQYFGPGTRLTVL.

J is TRBJ2-5 and V is TRBV20-1; D may be TRBD2 (6 bases). This CDR3 region has 13 residues. V was pared by 5 bases and J by 0 bases, with 10 bases between. Germline CDR1 and CDR2: DFQATT and SNEGSKA (reference sequence). Here the CDR3 reads CSAGTVYQETQYF. In DNA, the CDR3 is TGCAGTGCTGGGACTGTTTACCAAGAGACCCAGTACTTC.

The chain couples TRBV4-3 to TRBJ2-2, with 10 bases identical to TRBD2. The germline V gene has CDR1 LGHNA and CDR2 YSLEER. The CDR3 consists of 17 residues. V was clipped by 0 bases and J by 6 bases; unmatched bases: 7. CDR3 nucleotide sequence: TGCGCCAGCAGCCAAGATATGATAGCGGGAGGACCCGGGGAGCTGTTTTTT. Translated, it gives CASSQDMIAGGPGELFF.

This clonotype was detected only a few times. The chain is built from TRBV12-3 or TRBV12-4 and TRBJ2-3; tentative D call: TRBD2 (5 bases). Trimming shortened V by 7 bases and J by 4 bases, and 18 bases separated the two germline ends. This CDR3 is built from 15 residues. CDR3 coding DNA: TGTGCCAGCACCGATTGGGCTAGCCGGGCAGATACGCAGTATTTT. Its translation: CASTDWASRADTQYF.

This clonotype was observed a handful of times. The gene calls are TRBV7-8 and TRBJ2-1; 7 positions match TRBD2. The CDR3 spans 16 residues. CDR1 SGHVS and CDR2 FQNEAQ come from the germline V gene. The trim removed 4 bases at V and 7 bases at J, leaving 13 bases unmatched. This chain's CDR3 is CASSWGGWDFLNEQFF. In DNA, the CDR3 is TGTGCCAGCAGCTGGGGGGGGTGGGACTTCCTTAATGAGCAGTTCTTC.

This clonotype was counted only a few times. The chain carries TRBV2 and TRBJ2-2, with D perhaps matching TRBD2 (5 bases). V lost 6 bases and J 6 bases, leaving 11 bases between the germline ends. CDR3 size: 13 residues. The V gene's germline CDR1 is SNHLY and CDR2 FYNNEI. Written as DNA, the CDR3 is TGTGCCAGCAGCTATACTAGATCCGGGGAGCTGTTTTTT. It is translated as CASSYTRSGELFF.

This clonotype was observed once. The genes are TRBV4-3 and TRBJ2-3, with D possibly being TRBD1 (6 bases). Trimming cost V 1 base and J 0 bases, with 17 bases left between them. The CDR3 extends over 18 amino acids. Germline assignment: CDR1 LGHNA and CDR2 YSLEER. CDR3 residues: CASSQAPPWQGSTDTQYF. The CDR3 DNA is TGCGCCAGCAGCCAAGCCCCACCCTGGCAGGGGAGCACAGATACGCAGTATTTT.

This chain uses TRBV20-1 with TRBJ1-6, with D perhaps matching TRBD1 (6 bases). Germline V lookup: CDR1 DFQATT, CDR2 SNEGSKA (reference sequence). The CDR3 is 16 residues long. Trimming pared 0 bases from V and 1 base from J, leaving 10 bases between. The CDR3 DNA reads as TGCAGTGCTAGAGAGGGAGGGGGGTCCTATAATTCACCCCTCCACTTT. Translating gives CSAREGGGSYNSPLHF.

DNA for the CDR3: TGCAGTGCTGAGGGACAGCCGGGCGATGGCTACACCTTC. Protein: CSAEGQPGDGYTF. This rearrangement joins TRBV20-1 to TRBJ1-2, with TRBD1 identical over 7 bases. J gave up 6 bases and V 5 bases, and 9 bases lay outside the gene matches. Germline CDR1 and CDR2: DFQATT and SNEGSKA (reference sequence). The CDR3 has 13 amino acids.

This clonotype was recorded at least ten times. This chain uses TRBV30 with TRBJ2-2, with TRBD2 matching 11 bases. The CDR3 loop spans 16 amino acids. Germline-derived CDR1 and CDR2 are GTSNPN and SVGIG (reference sequence). The V gene end was trimmed by 1 base and the J gene end by 5 bases; junction bases not matched to a gene: 6. DNA for the CDR3: TGTGCCTGGAGTGCCCTCCCTAGCGGGAGGACCGGGGAGCTGTTTTTT. It is translated as CAWSALPSGRTGELFF. Complete variable domain (other parts from reference TRBV30 and TRBJ2-2): SQTIHQWPATLVQPVGSPLSLECTVEGTSNPNLYWYRQAAGRGLQLLFYSVGIGQISSEVPQNLSASRPQDRQFILSSKKLLLSDSGFYLCAWSALPSGRTGELFFGEGSRLTVL.

There are many counts of this clonotype. J is TRBJ2-3 and V is TRBV2; D uncertain. The CDR3 is 12 amino acids. V lost 2 bases and J lost 8, with 8 bases in between. The germline CDR1 and CDR2 sequences are SNHLY and FYNNEI. As DNA, the CDR3 is TGTGCCAGCAGTGAATGGTGGGGTACGCAGTATTTT. Residues: CASSEWWGTQYF.

In this sample, this clonotype turned up a few times. The chain is built from TRBV15 and TRBJ2-3; D is undetermined. V lost 1 base to trimming and J lost 5 bases, with 7 bases between them. The CDR3 loop spans 13 amino acids. From germline, CDR1 is LNHNV and CDR2 YYDKDF (reference sequence). In DNA form, the CDR3 reads TGTGCCACCAGCAGAGGTACCCAAGATACGCAGTATTTT. Its translation is CATSRGTQDTQYF.

This chain uses TRBV12-5 with TRBJ1-4, with 8 bases matching TRBD1. The CDR3 is made up of 14 amino acids. V gave up 4 bases and J gave up 6 bases; unmatched junction bases: 4. Germline V gives CDR1 LGHNT, CDR2 FRNRAP. The CDR3 region is CASGSGQDDEKLFF. The CDR3 bases are TGTGCTAGTGGTTCGGGACAGGATGATGAAAAACTGTTTTTT.

The rearrangement links TRBV29-1 to TRBJ2-7; 9 bases line up with TRBD1. The CDR3 is made up of 16 amino acids. Germline V gives CDR1 SQVTM, CDR2 ANQGSEA. The V gene end was trimmed by 8 bases and the J gene end by 3 bases; junction bases not matched to a gene: 17. As DNA, the CDR3 is TGCAGCTTCATGGGGGACAGGGACGGTGGAAGCTACGAGCAGTACTTC. Encoded protein: CSFMGDRDGGSYEQYF.

This clonotype was observed many times. This rearrangement joins TRBV25-1 to TRBJ2-3; D is ambiguous. This CDR3 contains 12 residues. Trimming removed 4 bases at V and 6 bases at J, with 8 bases between. Germline V gene sequence: CDR1 MGHDK, CDR2 SYGVNS. The CDR3 sequence: CASSADWDTQYF. The DNA for the CDR3 is TGTGCCAGCAGTGCCGACTGGGATACGCAGTATTTT.

This clonotype was found a few times. CDR3 sequence reads: CASSFIFRTSGTLYNEQFF. DNA for the CDR3: TGTGCCAGCAGCTTTATCTTTCGGACTAGCGGGACCCTCTACAATGAGCAGTTCTTC. The chain links TRBV5-4 to TRBJ2-1, with 12 bases aligning to TRBD2. Germline V gene sequence: CDR1 SGHNT, CDR2 YYREEE (reference sequence). Germline trimming cut 2 bases from V and 3 bases from J; bases unmatched to any gene: 12. The CDR3 totals 19 residues.

In its sample, this clonotype was seen a few times. CDR3 protein: CASSLFREGEAFF. The CDR3 DNA is TGTGCCAGCAGCTTGTTTAGGGAGGGTGAAGCTTTCTTT. The V call is TRBV5-6, the J call TRBJ1-1; D is undetermined. V lost 1 base and J 7 bases, leaving 11 bases between the germline ends. Germline CDR1 SGHDT, CDR2 YYEEEE. The CDR3 has 13 amino acids.

In this sample, this clonotype turned up many times. This sequence joins TRBV24-1 and TRBJ2-1, with TRBD1 identical over 10 bases. The length of the CDR3 is 12 residues. The trim removed 10 bases at V and 6 bases at J, leaving 2 bases unmatched. Germline CDR1 reads KGHDR; CDR2 reads SFDVKD. The CDR3 is CATGQGINEQFF. The CDR3 bases are TGTGCCACGGGACAGGGGATCAATGAGCAGTTCTTC.

This clonotype was counted many times. V is TRBV20-1 and J is TRBJ2-7; D unresolved. CDR3 size: 11 residues. Trimming removed 7 bases from V and 0 bases from J, with 7 bases in between. The germline gives CDR1 DFQATT, CDR2 SNEGSKA (reference sequence). DNA of the CDR3: TGCAGTGTCCGGAGCTCCTACGAGCAGTACTTC. Protein: CSVRSSYEQYF.

This clonotype was counted between two and nine times. The V and J genes are TRBV6-5 and TRBJ1-3; D gene unclear. The CDR3 totals 15 residues. V dropped 1 base and J dropped 1 base, with 8 bases sitting between them. Germline assignment: CDR1 MNHEY and CDR2 SVGAGI. The CDR3 coding sequence is TGTGCCAGCAGTTACTTTAGAAATTCTGGAAACACCATATATTTT. Translation gives CASSYFRNSGNTIYF.